This T cell receptor (beta chain) was captured in a study of cytomegalovirus exposure and HLA in healthy donors. Study-wide context: Inside one of the first data releases sat roughly 80 million unique TCRs taken from HLA-typed donors. Findings and limits, study-wide: Later analysis reportedly placed an Asian-associated ancestry cluster below the approximately 650-donor mean in N-insertions. In an earlier analysis, in approximately 570 donors, most V segments appeared productive either ~90% or ~30% of the time. On later analysis, the bulk of CMV-associated TCR beta chains appeared to be HLA-restricted.

Researchers ran the PCR with 60 Vbeta and 13 Jbeta primers. The protocol was immunoSEQ multiplex PCR, while the TCRdb copy is restricted to in-frame clones and leaves out a portion. This table has around 88,000 clones, under 85% appearing once. The V and J ends lost 3 bases and 2 bases, in that order; junction bases with no gene match: 2. Germline CDR1 and CDR2: GTSNPN and SVGIG (reference sequence). The CDR3 runs to 14 residues. As concerns this clone: No antigen is known for it.

The sample taken for sequencing was PBMCs. The origin of this receptor is a woman aged 40 to 49 in good health and CMV-seropositive. This rearrangement joins TRBV30 to TRBJ2-2, with 8 nucleotides matching TRBD2. The CDR3 nucleotides are TGTGCCTGGAGAACTAGCGGAAACACCGGGGAGCTGTTTTTT. It translates to CAWRTSGNTGELFF.